Following are 27 T cell receptor beta chains from one sample sequenced in a study of glioma-infiltrating T cells. The iRepertoire nested amplicon-rescue multiplex PCR amplified TCR alpha and beta CDR3s from RNA. TCRdb used MiXCR to reprocess the multiplex PCR reads, holding one entry per CDR3 protein. The sample consists of roughly 42,000 distinct CDR3 sequences, approximately 20% of them appearing once. The sequenced material came from glioma tissue, nonneoplastic brain tissue, or PBMCs (not recorded which). These TCRs come from a human donor with low-grade glioma or glioblastoma, undergoing nonglioma brain surgery, or in good health (not recorded which).

This clonotype was seen ten or more times. V is TRBV7-2 and J is TRBJ2-1; no clear D gene. CDR3 length: 13 residues. Trimming stripped 3 bases from V and 5 bases from J, with 8 bases between. Germline assignment: CDR1 SGHTA and CDR2 FQGNSA. In nucleotides, the CDR3 is TGTGCCAGCAGCTTTGGCGAGAACAATGAGCAGTTCTTC. Translation: CASSFGENNEQFF.

There are many counts of this clonotype. V is TRBV28 and J is TRBJ1-1; D is possibly TRBD1 (5 bases). The CDR3 length is 13 residues. V was clipped by 2 bases and J by 3 bases, with 7 bases between them. The germline CDR1 and CDR2 sequences are MDHEN and SYDVKM. The CDR3 nucleotides read TGTGCCAGCAGTTTACCGGGGGACACTGAAGCTTTCTTT. This encodes CASSLPGDTEAFF.

This clonotype was counted ten times or more. The V and J genes are TRBV20-1 and TRBJ1-1; 9 nucleotides align to TRBD1. Germline CDR1 and CDR2: DFQATT and SNEGSKA (reference sequence). Losses at the gene ends were 3 bases for V and 5 bases for J; bases not matched to a gene: 7. The CDR3 runs 14 residues. This CDR3 is CSARRTGGQTEAFF. The CDR3 coding sequence is TGCAGTGCTAGGCGTACAGGGGGCCAGACTGAAGCTTTCTTT.

This clonotype was counted at least ten times. V gene TRBV20-1 combines with J gene TRBJ2-7; unclear D gene. The V gene lost 5 bases and the J gene lost 4 bases, with 15 bases spanning the gap. The CDR3 consists of 13 residues. Germline lookup yields CDR1 DFQATT and CDR2 SNEGSKA (reference sequence). CDR3 nucleotides: TGCAGTGCTTTAGTTGATAAACCGTACGAGCAGTACTTC. Translated, it gives CSALVDKPYEQYF.

A word on this clonotype: The junction departs from germline at one end; a sequencing error may be responsible. The V gene is TRBV15, the J gene TRBJ1-1, with D possibly TRBD1 on 5 matching bases. Germline CDR1 is LNHNV and CDR2 is YYDKDF (reference sequence). The CDR3 extends over 14 amino acids. The CDR3 DNA reads as TGTGCCACCAGGGGGGAAAGACTGAACACTGAAGATTTCTTT. Protein: CATRGERLNTEDFF.

This clonotype showed up many times. This sequence joins TRBV12-3 or TRBV12-4 and TRBJ2-3; D call uncertain. CDR3 length: 13 residues. V lost 6 bases and J 2 bases, leaving 9 bases between the germline ends. The CDR3 region is CASRFRSTDTQYF. The CDR3 DNA is TGTGCCAGCAGGTTTCGGTCCACAGATACGCAGTATTTT.

This clonotype was detected a few times. The V call is TRBV29-1, the J call TRBJ2-7, with D perhaps TRBD1 (5 bases). The germline gives CDR1 SQVTM, CDR2 ANQGSEA. This CDR3 is built from 10 residues. Trimming left V 7 bases short and J 6 bases short, with 10 bases between. Here the CDR3 reads CSARVSEQYF. Here the CDR3 DNA reads TGCAGCGCCAGGGTCAGCGAGCAGTACTTC.

This sequence joins TRBV20-1 and TRBJ1-3, with D possibly TRBD1 on 5 matching bases. Germline V gives CDR1 DFQATT, CDR2 SNEGSKA (reference sequence). This CDR3 has 14 residues. V lost 6 bases and J lost 3, with 15 bases in between. This CDR3 reads CSAQGETGGNTIYF. CDR3 sequence (DNA): TGCAGTGCGCAAGGGGAGACTGGTGGAAACACCATATATTTT.

This clonotype occurred a few times. J is TRBJ1-6 and V is TRBV19; D not resolved. CDR1 is LNHDA, CDR2 SQIVND, per germline (reference sequence). The CDR3 contains 16 residues. Trimming took off 7 bases at V and 0 bases at J, with 13 bases between the two ends. The CDR3 DNA follows: TGTGCCAGTACCGAGGAGAGTCTCTCCTATAATTCACCCCTCCACTTT. Its translation: CASTEESLSYNSPLHF.

This clonotype was counted many times. The gene calls are TRBV3-1 and TRBJ2-1; D is ambiguous. From germline, CDR1 is LGHDT and CDR2 YNNKEL (reference sequence). The CDR3 is 12 amino acids. V was clipped by 3 bases and J by 3 bases, with 3 bases between them. DNA of the CDR3: TGTGCCAGCAGCCAGATCTACAATGAGCAGTTCTTC. It translates to CASSQIYNEQFF.

This clonotype showed up many times. This chain uses TRBV11-2 with TRBJ1-3; perhaps TRBD1 as D (5 bases). Germline V gives CDR1 SGHAT, CDR2 FQNNGV. The CDR3 contains 13 residues. Trimming left V 4 bases short and J 6 bases short, with 10 bases between. CDR3 in DNA: TGTGCCAGCAGCTGGGGCGACGAAAACACCATATATTTT. It codes for CASSWGDENTIYF.

This clonotype was recorded many times. This chain uses TRBV28 with TRBJ2-5, with 7 bases matching TRBD1. The V gene's germline CDR1 is MDHEN and CDR2 SYDVKM. V lost 4 bases to trimming and J lost 2 bases; unmatched junction nucleotides: 4. The CDR3 is 14 amino acids. The CDR3 DNA sequence: TGTGCCAGCAGTTCGGGACAGTCACAAGAGACCCAGTACTTC. It is translated as CASSSGQSQETQYF.

A word on this clonotype: At one boundary the junction diverges from the germline segment, which might be a read error. The rearrangement joins TRBV29-1 to TRBJ1-4, with D unclear. CDR3 size: 13 residues. Per the germline V gene, CDR1 is SQVTM and CDR2 is ANQGSEA. CDR3 coding DNA: TGCAGCGCCCGTCCAGCAACTTATGAAAAACTGTTTTTT. As protein: CSARPATYEKLFF.

This clonotype was detected ten times or more. The rearrangement uses TRBV28 and TRBJ1-3; D not resolved. Germline V CDR1 and CDR2: MDHEN, SYDVKM. This CDR3 has 14 residues. V lost 6 bases to trimming and J lost 2 bases, with 11 bases between them. This CDR3 reads CASSRTTAGNTIYF. In DNA form, the CDR3 reads TGTGCCAGCAGCCGTACGACCGCTGGAAACACCATATATTTT.

This clonotype has at least ten counts. The CDR3 region has the DNA TGCGCCAGCAGCTTGGCTGCCAGGGAGTATGGCTACACCTTC. It encodes CASSLAAREYGYTF. This chain uses TRBV5-1 with TRBJ1-2; the D gene is possibly TRBD1 (5 bases). Germline V gives CDR1 SGHRS, CDR2 YFSETQ. This CDR3 is 14 amino acids long. V gave up 0 bases and J gave up 5 bases, with 11 bases separating them.

Concerning this clonotype: The germline gene is not matched at one end of the junction; a read error may be the cause. The J gene is TRBJ2-3, the V gene TRBV20-1; D is unresolved. This CDR3 spans 11 amino acids. The germline V gene encodes CDR1 DFQATT and CDR2 SNEGSKA (reference sequence). CDR3 in amino acids: CSAYRGDAQYF. In DNA form, the CDR3 reads TGTAGTGCTTATAGAGGAGATGCGCAGTATTTT.

As concerns this clonotype: One end of the junction does not line up with germline, which may come from a read error. The V and J genes are TRBV20-1 and TRBJ1-1; D is undetermined. This CDR3 is 13 amino acids long. Germline CDR1 and CDR2: DFQATT and SNEGSKA (reference sequence). This CDR3 reads CSATSGLTTEALF. CDR3 in DNA: TGCAGTGCTACCTCAGGTCTGACCACTGAAGCTTTATTT.

This clonotype is labeled medium-sized. J is TRBJ2-3 and V is TRBV15, with unresolved D. The CDR3 is 13 residues long. CDR1 and CDR2 from the germline V gene are LNHNV and YYDKDF (reference sequence). The V end lost 5 bases, the J end lost 2 bases, and 8 bases lay between the germline ends. The CDR3 region has the DNA TGTGCCACCAGCGAGGCGGACACAGATACGCAGTATTTT. Residues: CATSEADTDTQYF.

The chain combines TRBV6-4 with TRBJ2-3; D possibly corresponds to TRBD2 (5 bases). The CDR3 runs to 12 residues. V gave up 2 bases and J gave up 8 bases, with 8 bases separating them. Germline-derived CDR1 and CDR2 are MRHNA and SNTAGT. The DNA for the CDR3 is TGTGCCAGCAGTGACGATGCGGGTACGCAGTATTTT. Protein: CASSDDAGTQYF.

This rearrangement joins TRBV12-3 or TRBV12-4 to TRBJ2-2, with D unresolved. The ends were cut back, 3 bases at V and 4 bases at J, with 9 bases in the middle. The CDR3 has 14 residues. The DNA of the CDR3 is TGTGCCAGCAGTTTTTCTGCAGGCACCGGGGAGCTGTTTTTT. Translation: CASSFSAGTGELFF.

This clonotype was detected many times. In DNA, the CDR3 is TGTGCCAGCAGGGAAACAGGGGGGCGAACAGATACGCAGTATTTT. This sequence encodes CASRETGGRTDTQYF. J is TRBJ2-3 and V is TRBV28; the match to TRBD1 covers 8 bases. The V gene end was trimmed by 6 bases and the J gene end by 3 bases; junction bases not matched to a gene: 8. Germline CDR1 MDHEN, CDR2 SYDVKM. The CDR3 consists of 15 residues.

By proportion, this clonotype is medium-sized. The chain employs TRBV6-2 or TRBV6-3 and TRBJ1-5; D call uncertain. The CDR3 sequence is 15 residues long. Trimming cost V 7 bases and J 6 bases, with 19 bases left between them. Looked up from germline, CDR1 is MNHEY and CDR2 is SVGEGT. The CDR3 sequence is CASTTGQGFRQPQHF. The CDR3 nucleotides are TGTGCCAGCACCACCGGTCAAGGGTTTCGTCAGCCCCAGCATTTT.

This clonotype has at least ten counts. V is TRBV7-8 and J is TRBJ1-3; 8 bases agree with TRBD1. This CDR3 region has 13 residues. Germline lookup yields CDR1 SGHVS and CDR2 FQNEAQ. The ends lost 8 bases at V and 3 bases at J; junction bases unmatched: 3. The CDR3: CASGQGYGNTIYF. In nucleotides, the CDR3 is TGTGCCAGCGGACAGGGTTATGGAAACACCATATATTTT.

Worth noting for this clonotype: This may come from a read error, since a much larger clone is one base off. The V gene is TRBV25-1, the J gene TRBJ1-1, with D possibly matching TRBD1 (6 bases). The CDR3 consists of 15 residues. Germline-derived CDR1 and CDR2 are MGHDK and SYGVNS. The DNA of the CDR3 is TGTGCCGGCAGTAGTATAGGACAGTCGAACACTGAAGCTTTCTTT. Its translation: CAGSSIGQSNTEAFF.

The table lists this clonotype with many counts. The J gene is TRBJ1-1, the V gene TRBV20-1; no definite D call. Germline CDR1 is DFQATT and CDR2 is SNEGSKA (reference sequence). V was clipped by 1 base and J by 3 bases, with 12 bases between them. The CDR3 contains 14 residues. The CDR3 DNA reads TGCAGTGCTAGAGGTCCTGGAGGGCACACTGAAGCTTTCTTT. Amino acid sequence: CSARGPGGHTEAFF.

This clonotype has a count of ten or more. The rearrangement links TRBV2 to TRBJ1-1; no clear D gene. CDR1 SNHLY and CDR2 FYNNEI come from the germline V gene. The CDR3 length is 14 residues. Trimming pared 8 bases from V and 6 bases from J, leaving 19 bases between. CDR3 region: CASQDKRGLSEAFF. The CDR3 region has the DNA TGTGCCAGCCAAGACAAACGAGGGCTATCTGAAGCTTTCTTT.

The rearrangement joins TRBV19 to TRBJ2-5; the D call may be TRBD1 or TRBD2 (6 bases each). The germline gives CDR1 LNHDA, CDR2 SQIVND (reference sequence). The length of the CDR3 is 13 residues. The V end lost 3 bases, the J end lost 5 bases, and 10 bases lay between the germline ends. The CDR3 DNA reads TGTGCCAGTAGTATCGGGGGCGGCGAGACCCAGTACTTC. Its translation is CASSIGGGETQYF.